This T cell receptor (beta chain) originates from a study of blood T cell repertoires in COVID-19. Study information: Acute and convalescent COVID-19 samples came from the United States, Italy and Spain. PBMCs, B-cell-depleted T cells, or T cells were the source of the cDNA or gDNA that made up the material.

Trimming cost V 1 base and J 1 base; bases outside gene matches: 1. Germline CDR1 is SGHTA and CDR2 is FQGNSA. The CDR3 has 15 amino acids. Authors' analysis steps: Cell counts per sample came from amplifying reference gene primers. Generated by immunoSEQ multiplex PCR, the TCRdb table keeps only in-frame clones and is missing some. V and J calls and clone size are those listed in that table; D and trimming were worked out from the DNA. The table has 84,000 or so clones, roughly four fifths seen once; the top ten hold approximately 1.2%. The specimen was peripheral blood. V and J are TRBV7-2 and TRBJ2-3; 8 nucleotides align to TRBD2. The sequence came from a woman over 75 with acute or convalescent COVID-19. CDR3 in DNA: TGTGCCAGCAGCTTAGATAGCGGGGGCACAGATACGCAGTATTTT. Translated, it gives CASSLDSGGTDTQYF.